Presented here are 7 T cell receptor beta chains from one specimen sequenced in a study of blood T cell repertoires in COVID-19. Clones were sequenced by immunoSEQ multiplex PCR, and TCRdb holds only the in-frame ones, with some missing. Of 250,000 to 350,000 clones in the sample, approximately 88% were seen once. Sequenced input: peripheral blood. These receptors were taken from a human donor with COVID-19, enrolled during active disease. The donor label of this sample is uncertain.

The chain uses TRBV9 and TRBJ2-5; TRBD2 matches 9 bases. Per germline, CDR1 SGDLS and CDR2 YYNGEE. The trim removed 4 bases at V and 4 bases at J, leaving 2 bases unmatched. The CDR3 runs to 13 residues. The CDR3 region is CASSPAGGETQYF. The CDR3, as DNA: TGTGCCAGCAGCCCAGCGGGAGGAGAGACCCAGTACTTC. Full variable domain (outside the CDR3, taken from reference TRBV9 and TRBJ2-5): DSGVTQTPKHLITATGQRVTLRCSPRSGDLSVYWYQQSLDQGLQFLIQYYNGEERAKGNILERFSAQQFPDLHSELNLSSLELGDSALYFCASSPAGGETQYFGPGTRLLVL.

This clone appeared a single time. This chain connects TRBV5-3 to TRBJ2-3; 10 bases map to TRBD1. TRBV5-3 is designated an ORF whose function remains uncertain. J gave up 3 bases and V 3 bases, and 16 bases lay outside the gene matches. This CDR3 spans 19 amino acids. CDR3 sequence reads: CARSWDRDRGWERTDTQYF. As DNA, the CDR3 is TGTGCCAGAAGCTGGGACCGGGACAGGGGATGGGAGAGGACAGATACGCAGTATTTT.

This rearrangement joins TRBV19 to TRBJ1-2; 7 positions agree with TRBD1. CDR1 and CDR2 from the germline V gene are LNHDA and SQIVND (reference sequence). The ends lost 9 bases at V and 1 base at J; junction bases unmatched: 11. This CDR3 has 15 residues. CDR3 sequence: CASSHRDRHNYGYTF. Written as DNA, the CDR3 is TGTGCCAGCTCACATCGGGACAGACATAACTATGGCTACACCTTC. Using reference TRBV19 and TRBJ1-2 for the parts outside the CDR3, the full variable domain is DGGITQSPKYLFRKEGQNVTLSCEQNLNHDAMYWYRQDPGQGLRLIYYSQIVNDFQKGDIAEGYSVSREKKESFPLTVTSAQKNPTAFYLCASSHRDRHNYGYTFGSGTRLTVV.

This chain joins TRBV27 and TRBJ2-7, with D tentatively TRBD2 (5 bases). The CDR3 covers 14 residues. V lost 5 bases and J lost 3, with 14 bases in between. Per the germline V gene, CDR1 is MNHEY and CDR2 is SMNVEV (reference sequence). The CDR3 sequence: CASSPRSGVYEQYF. The DNA for the CDR3 is TGTGCCAGCAGTCCGAGGTCCGGGGTCTACGAGCAGTACTTC.

This clone was detected only once. The chain has TRBV5-4 and TRBJ1-1; D gene ambiguous. The ends were cut back, 4 bases at V and 0 bases at J, with 10 bases in the middle. This CDR3 comprises 14 residues. CDR1 SGHNT and CDR2 YYREEE come from the germline V gene (reference sequence). CDR3 in amino acids: CASSGRAVNTEAFF. The CDR3 DNA sequence: TGTGCCAGCAGCGGGAGGGCGGTGAACACTGAAGCTTTCTTT.

This clone was observed a few times. The genes are TRBV12-3 or TRBV12-4 and TRBJ2-7, with 11 bases lining up with TRBD1. The CDR3 contains 13 residues. V shed 8 bases, J shed 7 bases, and the junction held 7 bases outside the gene matches. The CDR3 is CASADRGRQEQYF. The CDR3 DNA reads as TGTGCCAGCGCGGACAGGGGGCGTCAAGAGCAGTACTTC.

The gene calls are TRBV28 and TRBJ1-5; D remains unclear. V dropped 6 bases and J dropped 10 bases, with 22 bases sitting between them. CDR3 size: 15 residues. The V gene's germline CDR1 is MDHEN and CDR2 SYDVKM. This CDR3 reads CASRQNRNVEGPQHF. The CDR3 DNA reads as TGTGCCAGCAGACAAAACCGAAACGTGGAGGGACCCCAGCATTTT.